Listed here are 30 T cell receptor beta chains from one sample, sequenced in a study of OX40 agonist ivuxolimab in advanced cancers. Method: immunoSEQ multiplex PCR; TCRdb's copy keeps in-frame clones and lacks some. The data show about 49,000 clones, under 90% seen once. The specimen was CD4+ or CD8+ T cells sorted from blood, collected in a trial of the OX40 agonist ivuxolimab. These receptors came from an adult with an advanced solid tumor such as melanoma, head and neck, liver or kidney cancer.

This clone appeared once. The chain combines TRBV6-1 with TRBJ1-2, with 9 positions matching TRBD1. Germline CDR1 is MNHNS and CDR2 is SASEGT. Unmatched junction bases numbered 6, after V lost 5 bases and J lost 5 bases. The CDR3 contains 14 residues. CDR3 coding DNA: TGTGCCAGCAGTCCAGGACAGGGGATTTATGGCTACACCTTC. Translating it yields CASSPGQGIYGYTF.

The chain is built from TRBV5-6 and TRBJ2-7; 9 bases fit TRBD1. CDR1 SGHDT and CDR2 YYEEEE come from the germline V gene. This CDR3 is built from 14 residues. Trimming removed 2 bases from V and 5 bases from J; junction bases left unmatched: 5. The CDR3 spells CASSLPGTGNEQYF. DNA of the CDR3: TGTGCCAGCAGCTTACCCGGGACAGGGAACGAGCAGTACTTC.

CDR3 in DNA: TGCGCCAGCAGTGAGTCGGGGGCTAGCGGGAGTCAAGAGACCCAGTACTTC. This sequence encodes CASSESGASGSQETQYF. The V call is TRBV10-1, the J call TRBJ2-5, with 10 positions matching TRBD2. From germline, CDR1 is WNHNN and CDR2 SYGVQD (reference sequence). The CDR3 length is 17 residues. V lost 0 bases, J lost 2 bases, and 6 bases stayed unmatched.

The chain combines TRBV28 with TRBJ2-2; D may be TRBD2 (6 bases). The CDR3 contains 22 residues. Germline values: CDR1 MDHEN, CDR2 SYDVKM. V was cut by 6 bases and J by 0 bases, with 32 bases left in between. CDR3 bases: TGTGCCAGCAGCCGTGGCGGGTTAGCCCTCGTTCTAGCGCGAACGAACACCGGGGAGCTGTTTTTT. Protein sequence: CASSRGGLALVLARTNTGELFF.

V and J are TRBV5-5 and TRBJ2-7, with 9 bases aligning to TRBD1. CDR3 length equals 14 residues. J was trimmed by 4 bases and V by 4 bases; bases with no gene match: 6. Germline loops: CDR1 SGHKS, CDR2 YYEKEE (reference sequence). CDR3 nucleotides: TGTGCCAGCAGCCAACAGGGGGCGAGATACGAGCAGTACTTC. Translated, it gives CASSQQGARYEQYF.

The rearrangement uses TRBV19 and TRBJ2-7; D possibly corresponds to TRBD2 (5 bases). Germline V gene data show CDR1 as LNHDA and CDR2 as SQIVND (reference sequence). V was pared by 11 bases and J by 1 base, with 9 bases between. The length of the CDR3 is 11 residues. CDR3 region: CASSGSYEQYF. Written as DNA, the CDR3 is TGTGCCTCCTCGGGGTCCTACGAGCAGTACTTC.

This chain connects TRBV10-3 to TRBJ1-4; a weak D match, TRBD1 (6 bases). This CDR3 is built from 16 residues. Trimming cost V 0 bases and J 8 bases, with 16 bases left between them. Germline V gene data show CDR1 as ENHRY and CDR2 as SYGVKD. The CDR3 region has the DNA TGTGCCATCAGTGAGTCGATTCAGGGGATGAACGAAAAACTGTTTTTT. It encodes CAISESIQGMNEKLFF.

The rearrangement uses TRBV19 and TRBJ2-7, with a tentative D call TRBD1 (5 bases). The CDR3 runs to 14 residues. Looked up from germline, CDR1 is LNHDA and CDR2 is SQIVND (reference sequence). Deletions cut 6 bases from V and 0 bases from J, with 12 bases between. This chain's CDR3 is CASRAKGFSYEQYF. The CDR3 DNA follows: TGTGCCAGTAGGGCCAAGGGGTTCTCCTACGAGCAGTACTTC.

The CDR3: CASSLRGRETQYF. The CDR3 DNA reads TGTGCCAGCAGCCTCAGGGGGCGGGAGACCCAGTACTTC. The chain combines TRBV7-9 with TRBJ2-5; 8 bases are a match to TRBD1. Germline CDR1 and CDR2: SEHNR and FQNEAQ (reference sequence). After removal of 5 bases from V and 5 bases from J, the junction contained 4 bases not matched to a gene. The CDR3 extends over 13 amino acids.

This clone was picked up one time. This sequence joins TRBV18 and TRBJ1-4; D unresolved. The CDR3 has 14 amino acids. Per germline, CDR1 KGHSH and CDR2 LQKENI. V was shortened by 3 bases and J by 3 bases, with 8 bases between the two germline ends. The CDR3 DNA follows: TGTGCCAGCTCACCGTACGAGCCTAATGAAAAACTGTTTTTT. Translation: CASSPYEPNEKLFF.

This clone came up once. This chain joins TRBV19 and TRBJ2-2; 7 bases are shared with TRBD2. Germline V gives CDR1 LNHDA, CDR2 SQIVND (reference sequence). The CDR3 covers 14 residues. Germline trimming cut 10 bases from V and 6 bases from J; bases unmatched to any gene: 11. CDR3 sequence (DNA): TGTGCCACCCCCAAAGCGGGGTCGGCCGGGGAGCTGTTTTTT. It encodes CATPKAGSAGELFF.

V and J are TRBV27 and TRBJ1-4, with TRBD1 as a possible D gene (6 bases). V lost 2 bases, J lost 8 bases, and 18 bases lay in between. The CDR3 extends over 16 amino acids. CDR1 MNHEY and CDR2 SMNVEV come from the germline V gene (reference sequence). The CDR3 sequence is CASSLRARGRREKLFF. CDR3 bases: TGTGCCAGCAGTTTACGCGCCCGGGGGCGCCGGGAAAAACTGTTTTTT.

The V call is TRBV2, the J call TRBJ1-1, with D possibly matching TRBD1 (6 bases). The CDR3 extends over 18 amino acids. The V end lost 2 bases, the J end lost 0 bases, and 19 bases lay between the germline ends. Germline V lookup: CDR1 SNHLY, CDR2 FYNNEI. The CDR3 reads CASSELSTGWGMNTEAFF. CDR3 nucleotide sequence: TGTGCCAGCAGTGAATTATCTACAGGGTGGGGGATGAACACTGAAGCTTTCTTT.

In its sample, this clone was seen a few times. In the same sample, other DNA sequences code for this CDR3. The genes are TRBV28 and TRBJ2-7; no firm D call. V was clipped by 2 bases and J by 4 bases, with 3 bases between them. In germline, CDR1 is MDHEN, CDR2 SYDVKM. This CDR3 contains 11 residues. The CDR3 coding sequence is TGTGCCAGCAGTTTAAGATACGAGCAGTACTTC. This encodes CASSLRYEQYF.

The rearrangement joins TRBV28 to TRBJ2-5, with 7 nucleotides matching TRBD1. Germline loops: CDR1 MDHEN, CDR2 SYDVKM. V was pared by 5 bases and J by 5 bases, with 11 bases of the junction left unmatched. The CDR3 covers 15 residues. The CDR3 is CASSGSTGLRETQYF. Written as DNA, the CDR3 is TGTGCCAGCAGTGGATCGACAGGGTTGCGGGAGACCCAGTACTTC.

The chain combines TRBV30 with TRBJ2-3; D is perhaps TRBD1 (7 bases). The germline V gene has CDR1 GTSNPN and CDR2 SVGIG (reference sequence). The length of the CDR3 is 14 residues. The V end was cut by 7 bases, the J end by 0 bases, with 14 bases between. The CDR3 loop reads CAFSAGQSTDTQYF. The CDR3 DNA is TGTGCCTTTTCGGCGGGACAGAGCACAGATACGCAGTATTTT.

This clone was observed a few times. CDR3: CASSGASGRMTYEQYF. Written as DNA, the CDR3 is TGTGCCAGCAGCGGGGCTAGCGGGAGGATGACCTACGAGCAGTACTTC. V and J are TRBV7-2 and TRBJ2-7; 11 bases align to TRBD2. The V and J ends lost 5 bases and 2 bases, in that order; junction bases with no gene match: 8. The CDR3 is made up of 16 amino acids. Germline CDR1 reads SGHTA; CDR2 reads FQGNSA.

Here the CDR3 reads CASSEGGDRHTQYF. CDR3 coding DNA: TGCGCCAGCAGTGAGGGCGGGGATCGGCATACGCAGTATTTT. The chain has TRBV10-1 and TRBJ2-3, with a weak D call TRBD2 (6 bases). The germline V and J ends were trimmed by 2 bases and 7 bases, with 13 bases remaining between them. CDR3 length: 14 residues. CDR1 is WNHNN and CDR2 is SYGVQD in the germline V gene (reference sequence).

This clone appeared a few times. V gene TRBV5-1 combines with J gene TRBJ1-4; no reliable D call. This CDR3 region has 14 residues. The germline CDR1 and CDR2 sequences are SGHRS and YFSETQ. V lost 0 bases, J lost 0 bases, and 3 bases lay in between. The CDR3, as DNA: TGCGCCAGCAGCTTGGACACAACTAATGAAAAACTGTTTTTT. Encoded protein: CASSLDTTNEKLFF.

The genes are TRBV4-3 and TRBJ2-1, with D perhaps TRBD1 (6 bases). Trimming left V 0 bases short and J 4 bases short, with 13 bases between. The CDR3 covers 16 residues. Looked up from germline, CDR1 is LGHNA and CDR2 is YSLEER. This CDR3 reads CASSQERGWTYNEQFF. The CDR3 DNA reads TGCGCCAGCAGCCAAGAAAGGGGGTGGACTTACAATGAGCAGTTCTTC.

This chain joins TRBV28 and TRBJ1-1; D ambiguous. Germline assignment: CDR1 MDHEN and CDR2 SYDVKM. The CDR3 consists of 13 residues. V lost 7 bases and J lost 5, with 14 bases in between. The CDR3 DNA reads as TGTGCCAGCACCACTCATCCCGGAACTGAAGCTTTCTTT. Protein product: CASTTHPGTEAFF.

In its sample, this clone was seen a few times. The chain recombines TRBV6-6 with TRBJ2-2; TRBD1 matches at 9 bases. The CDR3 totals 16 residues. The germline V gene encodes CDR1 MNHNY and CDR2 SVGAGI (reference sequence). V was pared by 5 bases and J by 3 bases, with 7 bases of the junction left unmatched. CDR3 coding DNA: TGTGCCAGCAGTCCCCGACAGGGGGGGGACACCGGGGAGCTGTTTTTT. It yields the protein CASSPRQGGDTGELFF.

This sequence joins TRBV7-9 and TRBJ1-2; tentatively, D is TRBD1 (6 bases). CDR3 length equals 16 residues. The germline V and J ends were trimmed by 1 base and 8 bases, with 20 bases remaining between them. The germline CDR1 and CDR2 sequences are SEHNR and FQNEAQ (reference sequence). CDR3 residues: CASSLGGGGLIFGYTF. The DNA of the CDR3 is TGTGCCAGCAGCTTAGGCGGAGGGGGTTTGATTTTCGGCTACACCTTC.

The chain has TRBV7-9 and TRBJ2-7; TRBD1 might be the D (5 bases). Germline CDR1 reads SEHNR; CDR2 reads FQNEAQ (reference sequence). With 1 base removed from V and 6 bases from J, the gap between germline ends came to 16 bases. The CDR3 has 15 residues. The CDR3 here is CASSLVYGDTGEQYF. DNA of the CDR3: TGTGCCAGCAGCTTAGTTTATGGGGATACAGGCGAGCAGTACTTC.

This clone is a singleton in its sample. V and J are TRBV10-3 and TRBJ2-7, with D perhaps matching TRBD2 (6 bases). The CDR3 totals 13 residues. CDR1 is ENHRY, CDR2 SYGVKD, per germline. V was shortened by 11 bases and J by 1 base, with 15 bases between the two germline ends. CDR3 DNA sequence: TGTGCCGGGCAGTCGGGGGTATCCTACGAGCAGTACTTC. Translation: CAGQSGVSYEQYF.

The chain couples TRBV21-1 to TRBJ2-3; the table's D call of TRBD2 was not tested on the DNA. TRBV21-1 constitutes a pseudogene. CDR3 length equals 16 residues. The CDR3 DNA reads TGTGCCAGCAGCAAAGGGACGGTGAGGGGCACAGATACGCAGTATTTT. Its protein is CASSKGTVRGTDTQYF.

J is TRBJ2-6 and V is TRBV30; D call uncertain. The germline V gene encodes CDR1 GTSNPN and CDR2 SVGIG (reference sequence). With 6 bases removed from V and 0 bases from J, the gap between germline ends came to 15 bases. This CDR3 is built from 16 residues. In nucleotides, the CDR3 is TGTGCCTGCCGTCTGCTGGGTAACTCTGGGGCCAACGTCCTGACTTTC. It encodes CACRLLGNSGANVLTF.

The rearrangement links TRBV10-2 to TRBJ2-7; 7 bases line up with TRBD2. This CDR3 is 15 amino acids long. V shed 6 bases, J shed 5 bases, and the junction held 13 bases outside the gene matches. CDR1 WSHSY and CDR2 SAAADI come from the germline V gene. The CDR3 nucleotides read TGCGCCAGCAGGGGTAACCGGGACTACAAAAACGAGCAGTACTTC. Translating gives CASRGNRDYKNEQYF.

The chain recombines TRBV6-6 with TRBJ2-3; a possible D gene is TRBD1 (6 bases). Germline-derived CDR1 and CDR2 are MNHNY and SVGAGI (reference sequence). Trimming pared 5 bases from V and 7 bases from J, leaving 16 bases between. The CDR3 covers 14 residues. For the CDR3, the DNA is TGTGCCAGCAGTCCCGACCTGGGGACAAATACGCAGTATTTT. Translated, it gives CASSPDLGTNTQYF.

The CDR3 region has the DNA TGCAGCGCCCACAAAGGGGCAAGCACAGATACGCAGTATTTT. This gives the protein CSAHKGASTDTQYF. V gene TRBV29-1 combines with J gene TRBJ2-3, with D possibly TRBD1 on 5 matching bases. Trimming shortened V by 7 bases and J by 0 bases, and 14 bases separated the two germline ends. CDR3 size: 14 residues. CDR1 and CDR2 (germline): SQVTM, ANQGSEA.